This T cell receptor (beta chain) appears in the sequencing data of a study of blood T cell repertoires in COVID-19. About the research overall: Nucleic acid was either cDNA or gDNA, and it came from T cells, B-cell-depleted T cells, or PBMCs.

The V gene's germline CDR1 is SGHNT and CDR2 YYREEE (reference sequence). V lost 1 base to trimming and J lost 4 bases; unmatched junction nucleotides: 4. The CDR3 consists of 15 residues. Methods used by the authors: Cell counts per sample came from amplifying reference gene primers. Repertoires were generated with immunoSEQ multiplex PCR, while TCRdb's copy carries only in-frame clones and drops some. Clone size and V and J calls were adopted from that table, with D and trimming inferred from the DNA. The sample holds some 58,000 clones, 80% to 95% seen once. The chain has TRBV5-4 and TRBJ2-3, with 9 bases that match TRBD2. This clonotype was sampled from a man aged 45-60 years with active COVID-19. What was sequenced was peripheral blood. The CDR3 sequence is CASSLSGRPADTQYF. The CDR3 DNA is TGTGCCAGCAGCTTGAGCGGGAGGCCGGCAGATACGCAGTATTTT.